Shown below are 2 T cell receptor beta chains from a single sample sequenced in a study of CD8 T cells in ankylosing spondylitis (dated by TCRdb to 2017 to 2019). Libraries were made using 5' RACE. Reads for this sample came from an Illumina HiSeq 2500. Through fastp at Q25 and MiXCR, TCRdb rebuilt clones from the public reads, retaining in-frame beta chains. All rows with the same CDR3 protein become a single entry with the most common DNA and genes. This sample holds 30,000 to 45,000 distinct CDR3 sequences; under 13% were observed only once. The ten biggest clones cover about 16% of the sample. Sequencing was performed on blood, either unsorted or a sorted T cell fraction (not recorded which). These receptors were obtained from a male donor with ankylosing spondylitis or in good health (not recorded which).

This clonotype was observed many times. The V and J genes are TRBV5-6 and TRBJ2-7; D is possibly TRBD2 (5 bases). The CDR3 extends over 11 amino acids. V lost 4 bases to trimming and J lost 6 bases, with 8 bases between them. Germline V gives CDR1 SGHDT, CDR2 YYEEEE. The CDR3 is CASSIGLEQYF. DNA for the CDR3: TGTGCCAGCAGCATAGGACTCGAGCAGTACTTC.

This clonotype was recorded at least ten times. The CDR3 is CASSRDFQNEQFF. CDR3 nucleotides: TGTGCCAGCAGTCGGGACTTCCAGAATGAGCAGTTCTTC. The chain recombines TRBV2 with TRBJ2-1; D possibly corresponds to TRBD2 (6 bases). Germline V CDR1 and CDR2: SNHLY, FYNNEI. The CDR3 totals 13 residues. The ends were cut back, 5 bases at V and 7 bases at J, with 12 bases in the middle. Based on the CDR3 plus reference TRBV2 and TRBJ2-1, the full variable domain is EPEVTQTPSHQVTQMGQEVILRCVPISNHLYFYWYRQILGQKVEFLVSFYNNEISEKSEIFDDQFSVERPDGSNFTLKIRSTKLEDSAMYFCASSRDFQNEQFFGPGTRLTVL.